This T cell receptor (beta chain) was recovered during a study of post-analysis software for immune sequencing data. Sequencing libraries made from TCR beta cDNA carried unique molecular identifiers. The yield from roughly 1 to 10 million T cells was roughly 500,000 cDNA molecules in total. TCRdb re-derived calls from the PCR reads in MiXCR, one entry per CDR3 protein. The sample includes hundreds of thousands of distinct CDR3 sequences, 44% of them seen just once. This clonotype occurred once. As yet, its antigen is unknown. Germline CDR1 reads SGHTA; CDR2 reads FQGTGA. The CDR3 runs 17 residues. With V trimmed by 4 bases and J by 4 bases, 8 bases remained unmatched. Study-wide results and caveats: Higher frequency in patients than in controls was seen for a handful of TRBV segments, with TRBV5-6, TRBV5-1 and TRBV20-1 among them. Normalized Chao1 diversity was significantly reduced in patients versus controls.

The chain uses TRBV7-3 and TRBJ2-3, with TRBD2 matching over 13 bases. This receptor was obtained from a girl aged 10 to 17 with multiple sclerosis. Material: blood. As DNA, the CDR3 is TGTGCCAGCAGCTATGGACTAGCGGGGGCCCCCGCAGATACGCAGTATTTT. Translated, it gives CASSYGLAGAPADTQYF.